This record looks at one TCR beta chain sequence and its context. There are 14 residues in the CDR3. V trimming: 3 bases; J trimming: 4 bases; junction bases outside the gene matches: 7. The V gene's germline CDR1 is GTSNPN and CDR2 SVGIG (reference sequence). This entry is derived from a study of blood T cell repertoires in COVID-19. No more than 2 weeks before study entry, exposed participants had met a case of COVID-19. Sequencing was performed with immunoSEQ multiplex PCR; in TCRdb, only in-frame clones are kept and a portion is missing. This table holds around 64,000 clones, roughly 70% found once.

The chain couples TRBV30 to TRBJ2-3, with 7 bases lining up with TRBD1. This TCR was recovered from a woman aged 55-75 years who had been exposed to COVID-19. The sequenced material came from PBMCs or T cells enriched from blood (not recorded which). DNA for the CDR3: TGTGCCTGGAGCCGACAGGGTTTTGCAGATACGCAGTATTTT. Encoded protein: CAWSRQGFADTQYF.